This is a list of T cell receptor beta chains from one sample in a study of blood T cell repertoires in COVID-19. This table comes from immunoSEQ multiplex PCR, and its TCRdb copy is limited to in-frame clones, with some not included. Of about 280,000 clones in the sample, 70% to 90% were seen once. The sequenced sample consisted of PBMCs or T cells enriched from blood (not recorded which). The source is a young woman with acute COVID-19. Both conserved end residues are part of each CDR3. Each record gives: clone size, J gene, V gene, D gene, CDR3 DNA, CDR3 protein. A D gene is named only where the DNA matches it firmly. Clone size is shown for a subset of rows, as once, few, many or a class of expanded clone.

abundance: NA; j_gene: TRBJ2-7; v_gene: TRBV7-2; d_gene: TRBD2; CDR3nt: TGTGCCAGCAGCTTGACTAGCGGGATCTACGAGCAGTACTTC; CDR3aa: CASSLTSGIYEQYF
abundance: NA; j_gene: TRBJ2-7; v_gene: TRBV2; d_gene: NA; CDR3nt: TGTGCCAGCAGTTACTACGAGCAGTACTTC; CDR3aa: CASSYYEQYF
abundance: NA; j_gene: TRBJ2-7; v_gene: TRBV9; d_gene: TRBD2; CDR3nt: TGTGCCAGCAGCGTAGAAGGCCTAGCGGGAGGCGAGCAGTACTTC; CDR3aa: CASSVEGLAGGEQYF
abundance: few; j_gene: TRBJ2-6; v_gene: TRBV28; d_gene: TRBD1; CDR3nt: TGTGCCAGCAGTAACAGGGGACCTGGGGCCAACGTCCTGACTTTC; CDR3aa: CASSNRGPGANVLTF
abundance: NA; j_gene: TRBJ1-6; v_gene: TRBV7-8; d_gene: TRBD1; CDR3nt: TGTGCCAGCAGCCCAGGGACAGGGTCGGGCCCTTGGTCACCCCTCCACTTT; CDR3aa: CASSPGTGSGPWSPLHF
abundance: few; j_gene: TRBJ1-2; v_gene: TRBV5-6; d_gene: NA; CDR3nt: TGTGCCAGCACCTCCTGGGCTGCCACGGGGTATGGCTACACCTTC; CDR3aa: CASTSWAATGYGYTF
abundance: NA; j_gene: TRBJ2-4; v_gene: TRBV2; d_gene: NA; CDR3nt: TGTGCCAGCAGTCCTCAGGGATTACTAGCCAAAAACATTCAGTACTTC; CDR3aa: CASSPQGLLAKNIQYF
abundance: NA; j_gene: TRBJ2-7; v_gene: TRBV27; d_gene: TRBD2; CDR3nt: TGTGCCAGCAGTTTAGGCGGGAGTCTGGGATACGAGCAGTACTTC; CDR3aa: CASSLGGSLGYEQYF
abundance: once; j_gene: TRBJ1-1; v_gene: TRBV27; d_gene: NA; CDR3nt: TGTGCCAGCAGGCCTGTCAGGAACACTGAAGCTTTCTTT; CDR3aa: CASRPVRNTEAFF
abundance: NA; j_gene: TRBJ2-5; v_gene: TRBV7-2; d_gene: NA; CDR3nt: TGTGCCAGCAGCTTAGGTCCCAGGGTGGGGGAGACCCAGTACTTC; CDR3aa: CASSLGPRVGETQYF
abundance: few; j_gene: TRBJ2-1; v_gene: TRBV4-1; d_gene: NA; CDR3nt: TGCGCCAGCAGCCGAGGCCGACTTGGGGGGACTCTGAGACAAAACAATGAGCAGTTCTTC; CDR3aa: CASSRGRLGGTLRQNNEQFF
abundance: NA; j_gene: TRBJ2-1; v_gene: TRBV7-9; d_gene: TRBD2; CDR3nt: TGTGCCAGCAGCTTTTTGCGGGAGGGAATTGAGCAGTTCTTC; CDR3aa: CASSFLREGIEQFF
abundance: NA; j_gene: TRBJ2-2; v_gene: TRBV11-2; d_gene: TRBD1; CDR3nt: TGTGCCAGCAGCTTACGACAGGGGGCCTTGGCCGGGGAGCTGTTTTTT; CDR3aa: CASSLRQGALAGELFF
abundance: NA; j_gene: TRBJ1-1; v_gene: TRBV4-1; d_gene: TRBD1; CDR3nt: TGCGCCAGCAGCCCATCCGGGACAGCGAACACTGAAGCTTTCTTT; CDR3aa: CASSPSGTANTEAFF
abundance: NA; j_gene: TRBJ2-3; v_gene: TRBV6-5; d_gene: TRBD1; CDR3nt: TGTGCCGGACAAGGGGGCAGCACAGATACGCAGTATTTT; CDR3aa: CAGQGGSTDTQYF
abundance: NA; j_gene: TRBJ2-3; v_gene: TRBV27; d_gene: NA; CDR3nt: TGTGCCAGCTCCGCGGTTGGAGATACGCAGTATTTT; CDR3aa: CASSAVGDTQYF
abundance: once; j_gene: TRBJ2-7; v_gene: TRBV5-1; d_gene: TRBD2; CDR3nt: TGCGCCAGCAGCTCTTCGGGGGGGAGCTCCTACGAGCAGTACTTC; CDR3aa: CASSSSGGSSYEQYF
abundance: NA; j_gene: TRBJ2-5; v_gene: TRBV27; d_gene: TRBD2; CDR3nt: TGTGCCAGCAGACTAGCGGGAGCTCAAGAGACCCAGTACTTC; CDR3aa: CASRLAGAQETQYF
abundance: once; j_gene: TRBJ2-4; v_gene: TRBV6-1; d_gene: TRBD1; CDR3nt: TGTGCCAGCACTGATACCCCGCCGGGACAGGGGACGCGGGCTCAGTACTTC; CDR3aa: CASTDTPPGQGTRAQYF
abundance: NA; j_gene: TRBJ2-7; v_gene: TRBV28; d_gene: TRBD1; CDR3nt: TGTGCCAGCGTCGGGACAGGGGATCCCCACGAGCAGTACTTC; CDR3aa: CASVGTGDPHEQYF
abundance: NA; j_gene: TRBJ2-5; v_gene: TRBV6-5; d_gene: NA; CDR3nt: TGTGCCAGCAGTTACCACAACCAAGAGACCCAGTACTTC; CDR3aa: CASSYHNQETQYF
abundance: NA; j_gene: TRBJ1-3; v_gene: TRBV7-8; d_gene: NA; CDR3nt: TGTGCCAGCAGCTTAGCTCAGGGTTTAGGTAACACCATATATTTT; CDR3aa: CASSLAQGLGNTIYF
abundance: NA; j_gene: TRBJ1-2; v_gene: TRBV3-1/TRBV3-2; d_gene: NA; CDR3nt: TGTGCCAGCAGCCAAGTTTCAGGGGAGCCCTATGGCTACACCTTC; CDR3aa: CASSQVSGEPYGYTF
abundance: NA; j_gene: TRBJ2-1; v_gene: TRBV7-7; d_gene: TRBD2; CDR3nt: TGTGCTAGCAGCTTAGGGACTAGCGGGAGCTCGAGGGAGCAGTTCTTC; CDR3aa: CASSLGTSGSSREQFF
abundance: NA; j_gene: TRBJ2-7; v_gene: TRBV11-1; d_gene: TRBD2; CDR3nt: TGTGCCAGCAGCCCCCTAGCGGGAGGTACCTACGAGCAGTACTTC; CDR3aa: CASSPLAGGTYEQYF
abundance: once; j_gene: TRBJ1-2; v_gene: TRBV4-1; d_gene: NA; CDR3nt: TGCGCCAGCAGCCAAGTTACCCCCCTTATTGTTAGCCCGATCTATGGCTACACCTTC; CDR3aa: CASSQVTPLIVSPIYGYTF
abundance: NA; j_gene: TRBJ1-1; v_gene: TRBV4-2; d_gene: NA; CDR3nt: TGTGCCAGCAGCCAAGATCTGGGGCGGGAGGCTTTCTTT; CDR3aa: CASSQDLGREAFF
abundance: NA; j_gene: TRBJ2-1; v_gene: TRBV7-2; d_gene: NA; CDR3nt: TGTGCCAGCAGCTTCGACAGAGCCTACAATGAGCAGTTCTTC; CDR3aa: CASSFDRAYNEQFF
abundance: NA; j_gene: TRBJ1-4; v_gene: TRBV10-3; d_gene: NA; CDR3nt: TGTGCCACCCGACAGGTCGGTGAAAAACTGTTTTTT; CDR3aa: CATRQVGEKLFF
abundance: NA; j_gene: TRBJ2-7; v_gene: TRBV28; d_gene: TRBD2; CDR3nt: TGTGCCAGCAGTTTCCCGCGACTAGCGGGAGCCCCCGAGCAGTACTTC; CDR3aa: CASSFPRLAGAPEQYF
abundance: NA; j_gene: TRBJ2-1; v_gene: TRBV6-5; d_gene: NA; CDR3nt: TGTGCCAGCAGTTACTCGGTGTTAGCGGTATACAATGAGCAGTTCTTC; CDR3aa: CASSYSVLAVYNEQFF
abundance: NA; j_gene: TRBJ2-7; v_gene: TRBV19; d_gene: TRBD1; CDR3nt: TGTGCCAGTAGCCCGACAGGGGCGGGCTACGAGCAGTACTTC; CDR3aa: CASSPTGAGYEQYF
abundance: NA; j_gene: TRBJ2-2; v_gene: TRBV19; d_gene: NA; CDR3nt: TGTGCCAGTAGTTCAGGAAACACCGGGGAGCTGTTTTTT; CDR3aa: CASSSGNTGELFF
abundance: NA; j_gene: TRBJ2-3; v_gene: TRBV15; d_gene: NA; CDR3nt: TGTGCCACCAGCAGAGGAGGCGTCCAAAGCACAGATACGCAGTATTTT; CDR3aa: CATSRGGVQSTDTQYF
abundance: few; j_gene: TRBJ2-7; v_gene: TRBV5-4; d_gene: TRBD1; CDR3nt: TGTGCCAGCAGCCAGGGGGACGAGCAGTACTTC; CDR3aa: CASSQGDEQYF
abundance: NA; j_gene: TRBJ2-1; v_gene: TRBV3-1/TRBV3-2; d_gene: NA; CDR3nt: TGTGCCAGCAGCCAAGGTTTCCGGGATAAATACAATGAGCAGTTCTTC; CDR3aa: CASSQGFRDKYNEQFF
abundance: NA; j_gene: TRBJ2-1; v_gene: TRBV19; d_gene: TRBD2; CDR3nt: TGTGCCAGTAGTATAGGGGTAGCGGGAGCGCGGGATGAGCAGTTCTTC; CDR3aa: CASSIGVAGARDEQFF
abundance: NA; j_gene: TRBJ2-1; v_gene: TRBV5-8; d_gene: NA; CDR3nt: TGTGCCAGCAGTTCTCTCAGGGCACCATTACATGAGCAGTTCTTC; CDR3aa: CASSSLRAPLHEQFF
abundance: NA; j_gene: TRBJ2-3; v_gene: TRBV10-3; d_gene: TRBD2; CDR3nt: TGTGCCATCATGGCGGGAGGGCCCTTGGATACGCAGTATTTT; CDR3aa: CAIMAGGPLDTQYF
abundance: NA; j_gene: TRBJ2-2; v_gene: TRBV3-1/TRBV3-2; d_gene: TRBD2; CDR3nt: TGTGCCAGCAGCCAACTAGCGGGGGCGAACACCGGGGAGCTGTTTTTT; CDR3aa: CASSQLAGANTGELFF
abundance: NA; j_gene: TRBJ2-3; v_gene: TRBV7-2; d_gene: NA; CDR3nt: TGTGCCAGCAGCTCACTATCAGCCTCAGATACGCAGTATTTT; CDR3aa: CASSSLSASDTQYF
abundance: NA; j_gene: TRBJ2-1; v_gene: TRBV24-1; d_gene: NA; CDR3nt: TGTGCCACCAGTGATCCTCGGGGAAGCTCCTACAATGAGCAGTTCTTC; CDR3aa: CATSDPRGSSYNEQFF
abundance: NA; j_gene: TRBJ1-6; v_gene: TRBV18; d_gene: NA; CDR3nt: TGTGCCAGCTCACCATCCATAGATAATTCACCCCTCCACTTT; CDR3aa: CASSPSIDNSPLHF